Following are 26 T cell receptor beta chains from one sample sequenced in a study of CD8 T cells in ankylosing spondylitis. MiXCR, applied by TCRdb to the 5' RACE reads, yields one record per CDR3 protein. The data contain roughly 240,000 distinct CDR3 sequences, over 7% of them singletons. The specimen sequenced was blood, either unsorted or a sorted T cell fraction (not recorded which). Source of these receptors: a female donor with ankylosing spondylitis or in good health (not recorded which).

The sample holds a few counts of this clonotype. CDR3 region: CASSSPPSGSYEQYF. CDR3 nucleotides: TGCGCCAGCAGTTCCCCTCCCAGCGGGAGCTACGAGCAGTACTTC. V is TRBV5-1 and J is TRBJ2-7, with 8 bases identical to TRBD2. Germline loops: CDR1 SGHRS, CDR2 YFSETQ. The V gene end was trimmed by 5 bases and the J gene end by 3 bases; junction bases not matched to a gene: 10. CDR3 length equals 15 residues.

This clonotype was counted at least ten times. The rearrangement uses TRBV29-1 and TRBJ1-1; D might be TRBD1 (5 bases). This CDR3 contains 12 residues. V gave up 4 bases and J gave up 6 bases, with 12 bases separating them. Germline V lookup: CDR1 SQVTM, CDR2 ANQGSEA. CDR3 residues: CSVGDGNAEAFF. The CDR3, as DNA: TGCAGCGTTGGGGACGGCAACGCTGAAGCTTTCTTT.

This clonotype was counted at least ten times. The chain recombines TRBV6-4 with TRBJ2-2; perhaps TRBD1 as D (6 bases). The CDR3 is 14 residues long. Trimming shortened V by 7 bases and J by 4 bases, and 13 bases separated the two germline ends. Germline CDR1 is MRHNA and CDR2 is SNTAGT. Here the CDR3 DNA reads TGTGCCAGCAAAAAAACAGGGAGCACCGGGGAGCTGTTTTTT. Its translation is CASKKTGSTGELFF.

Ten or more counts support this clonotype. V is TRBV29-1 and J is TRBJ2-1; TRBD1 agrees at 8 bases. CDR1 and CDR2 from the germline V gene are SQVTM and ANQGSEA. CDR3 length: 12 amino acids. V was pared by 5 bases and J by 4 bases, with 1 base of the junction left unmatched. Written as DNA, the CDR3 is TGCAGCGTTAACAGGGGGTACAATGAGCAGTTCTTC. As protein: CSVNRGYNEQFF.

This clonotype was seen at least ten times. The gene calls are TRBV4-3 and TRBJ2-2, with 7 bases identical to TRBD2. Trimming took 5 bases from V and 9 from J; bases not matched to a gene: 12. The CDR3 extends over 15 amino acids. The V gene's germline CDR1 is LGHNA and CDR2 YSLEER. CDR3 region: CASSLRLAAQWELFF. The CDR3 coding sequence is TGCGCCAGCAGCTTACGACTAGCAGCCCAATGGGAGCTGTTTTTT.

Remarks on this clonotype: Being one base from a much bigger clone, this may be a read error. This chain joins TRBV20-1 and TRBJ2-1; maybe TRBD2 (5 bases). Germline lookup yields CDR1 DFQATT and CDR2 SNEGSKA (reference sequence). The CDR3 has 14 residues. The CDR3 sequence is CSAGGPSSYNAQFF. The CDR3 nucleotides are TGCAGTGCGGGCGGGCCGAGCTCCTACAATGCGCAGTTCTTC.

This clonotype has only a few counts. V usage is TRBV6-2 or TRBV6-3 and J usage is TRBJ2-5; D unclear. Germline V gene data show CDR1 as MNHEY and CDR2 as SVGEGT. The CDR3 covers 13 residues. The V gene lost 3 bases and the J gene lost 5 bases, with 10 bases spanning the gap. CDR3 bases: TGTGCCAGCAGTTATTTAGTCATGGAGACCCAGTACTTC. This encodes CASSYLVMETQYF.

This clonotype was recorded at least ten times. V usage is TRBV6-2 or TRBV6-3 and J usage is TRBJ2-1; the match to TRBD2 covers 8 bases. The junction had 10 bases not matched to a gene; V was cut back by 0 bases and J by 0 bases. The germline V gene has CDR1 MNHEY and CDR2 SVGEGT. The CDR3 sequence is 19 residues long. CDR3 sequence reads: CASSYSKNGGESSYNEQFF. CDR3 nucleotides: TGTGCCAGCAGTTACTCGAAGAACGGGGGGGAAAGCTCCTACAATGAGCAGTTCTTC.

This chain connects TRBV7-2 to TRBJ1-6; D is unresolved. The CDR3 is 14 residues long. Trimming took 1 base from V and 10 from J, leaving 11 bases between them. Germline V CDR1 and CDR2: SGHTA, FQGNSA. The CDR3: CASSLGPAYSPLHF. CDR3 DNA sequence: TGTGCCAGCAGCTTAGGACCCGCGTACTCACCCCTCCACTTT.

This clonotype was found many times. The chain has TRBV3-1 and TRBJ1-1; unclear D gene. Germline lookup yields CDR1 LGHDT and CDR2 YNNKEL (reference sequence). Deletions cut 4 bases from V and 5 bases from J, with 11 bases between. This CDR3 contains 13 residues. The CDR3 loop reads CASSPRLTTEAFF. The DNA of the CDR3 is TGTGCCAGCAGCCCCCGCCTAACGACTGAAGCTTTCTTT.

V is TRBV27 and J is TRBJ2-1, with 9 nucleotides matching TRBD2. With V trimmed by 4 bases and J by 3 bases, 10 bases remained unmatched. Germline V lookup: CDR1 MNHEY, CDR2 SMNVEV (reference sequence). The CDR3 contains 17 residues. CDR3 sequence (DNA): TGTGCCAGCAGTTGGGGGGATCTAGCGGGGTTCTACAATGAGCAGTTCTTC. It translates to CASSWGDLAGFYNEQFF.

This clonotype was observed at least ten times. The V and J genes are TRBV20-1 and TRBJ2-1, with 9 bases fitting TRBD2. CDR1 and CDR2 from the germline V gene are DFQATT and SNEGSKA (reference sequence). V dropped 5 bases and J dropped 0; count of bases not matched to a gene: 14. The CDR3 sequence is 18 residues long. The CDR3 region is CSADTYTSGSSSYNEQFF. As DNA, the CDR3 is TGCAGTGCTGATACCTATACTAGCGGGTCGAGCTCCTACAATGAGCAGTTCTTC.

This clonotype was detected ten times or more. V usage is TRBV11-2 and J usage is TRBJ2-5; a weak D match, TRBD1 (6 bases). CDR3 length equals 14 residues. Germline CDR1 SGHAT, CDR2 FQNNGV. Trimming left V 4 bases short and J 5 bases short, with 14 bases between. The CDR3 reads CASSSLRGAETQYF. CDR3 in DNA: TGTGCCAGCAGCTCCCTCAGGGGCGCGGAGACCCAGTACTTC.

The chain links TRBV6-2 or TRBV6-3 to TRBJ1-5, with TRBD1 as a possible D gene (5 bases). Per germline, CDR1 MNHEY and CDR2 SVGEGT. The CDR3 is made up of 16 amino acids. V lost 0 bases and J 9 bases, leaving 18 bases between the germline ends. CDR3 amino acids: CASSYSNPGTPRPQHF. CDR3 DNA sequence: TGTGCCAGCAGTTACTCGAACCCGGGGACCCCACGGCCCCAGCATTTT.

This clonotype was observed many times. The J gene is TRBJ2-3, the V gene TRBV28; 12 bases align to TRBD2. The V gene end was trimmed by 4 bases and the J gene end by 2 bases; junction bases not matched to a gene: 4. Germline V CDR1 and CDR2: MDHEN, SYDVKM. CDR3 length equals 16 residues. CDR3 coding DNA: TGTGCCAGCAGTTCCAGACTAGCGGGAGACACAGATACGCAGTATTTT. Amino acids: CASSSRLAGDTDTQYF.

This clonotype was seen at least ten times. The CDR3 here is CASTATLAGGNEQFF. The CDR3 nucleotides are TGTGCCAGCACGGCCACACTAGCGGGAGGGAATGAGCAGTTCTTC. V usage is TRBV6-2 or TRBV6-3 and J usage is TRBJ2-1; TRBD2 matches at 13 bases. Germline CDR1 and CDR2: MNHEY and SVGEGT. The length of the CDR3 is 15 residues. Germline trimming cut 7 bases from V and 7 bases from J; bases unmatched to any gene: 7.

There are many counts of this clonotype. This chain links TRBV12-3 or TRBV12-4 with TRBJ2-2; D unclear. Trimming shortened V by 2 bases and J by 2 bases, and 9 bases separated the two germline ends. The CDR3 length is 15 residues. CDR3 DNA: TGTGCCAGCAGTTTATCGGGCCGAAACACCGGGGAGCTGTTTTTT. It codes for CASSLSGRNTGELFF.

To note about this clonotype: A read error may be the cause here, since a much bigger clone is one base away. The rearrangement uses TRBV27 and TRBJ2-1; TRBD2 matches at 8 bases. The V gene's germline CDR1 is MNHEY and CDR2 SMNVEV (reference sequence). V gave up 3 bases and J gave up 9 bases; unmatched junction bases: 22. This CDR3 contains 19 residues. CDR3 region: CASSLAPGRASQRLIEQFF. The CDR3 coding sequence is TGTGCCAGCAGTTTGGCCCCCGGGAGGGCATCCCAACGTTTGATTGAGCAGTTCTTC.

The chain combines TRBV28 with TRBJ1-5; D ambiguous. Deletions cut 3 bases from V and 6 bases from J, with 12 bases between. Germline V CDR1 and CDR2: MDHEN, SYDVKM. The CDR3 runs 14 residues. This CDR3 is CASSLKTGRQPQHF. CDR3 DNA: TGTGCCAGCAGTTTGAAAACGGGCCGTCAGCCCCAGCATTTT.

Only a few counts were recorded for this clonotype. The chain uses TRBV4-3 and TRBJ2-1; perhaps TRBD2 as D (5 bases). Trimming took off 1 base at V and 4 bases at J, with 11 bases between the two ends. Per germline, CDR1 LGHNA and CDR2 YSLEER. This CDR3 is built from 15 residues. The CDR3: CASSQVGERYNEQFF. CDR3 nucleotides: TGCGCCAGCAGCCAAGTGGGAGAGAGGTACAATGAGCAGTTCTTC.

This clonotype was seen at least ten times. This chain uses TRBV4-3 with TRBJ2-7, with D possibly matching TRBD1 (5 bases). Germline V lookup: CDR1 LGHNA, CDR2 YSLEER. V lost 3 bases and J 3 bases, leaving 12 bases between the germline ends. This CDR3 has 14 residues. The CDR3 loop is CASSHGQGDYEQYF. CDR3 sequence (DNA): TGCGCCAGCAGCCATGGCCAGGGTGACTACGAGCAGTACTTC.

The sample holds many counts of this clonotype. The chain uses TRBV6-1 and TRBJ2-7, with 8 bases fitting TRBD2. The CDR3 runs to 14 residues. V was clipped by 5 bases and J by 7 bases; unmatched bases: 10. The germline gives CDR1 MNHNS, CDR2 SASEGT. CDR3 sequence reads: CASSTGLERGEQYF. Here the CDR3 DNA reads TGTGCCAGCAGTACGGGACTAGAGAGGGGTGAGCAGTACTTC.

This clonotype was seen at least ten times. This rearrangement joins TRBV7-8 to TRBJ2-7; 7 nucleotides agree with TRBD1. This CDR3 has 15 residues. Germline V gene sequence: CDR1 SGHVS, CDR2 FQNEAQ. V was pared by 5 bases and J by 2 bases, with 9 bases of the junction left unmatched. Here the CDR3 DNA reads TGTGCCAGCAGCCCACTTTGGGACAGAACCTACGAGCAGTACTTC. It specifies CASSPLWDRTYEQYF.

The genes are TRBV20-1 and TRBJ2-3; D gene ambiguous. The germline CDR1 and CDR2 sequences are DFQATT and SNEGSKA (reference sequence). This CDR3 comprises 14 residues. Here the CDR3 reads CSAYTLTPTDTQYF. CDR3 coding DNA: TGCAGCGCCTATACTCTCACGCCCACAGATACGCAGTATTTT.

At least ten counts were recorded for this clonotype. The CDR3 region has the DNA TGTGCCAGCAGCCCGACTAGCGGGAGAGCCGGGGAGCTGTTTTTT. This sequence encodes CASSPTSGRAGELFF. The gene calls are TRBV12-3 or TRBV12-4 and TRBJ2-2; 12 nucleotides align to TRBD2. The CDR3 runs 15 residues. V was pared by 6 bases and J by 6 bases, with 5 bases of the junction left unmatched.

The chain combines TRBV11-1 with TRBJ1-3, with D hard to call. V shed 0 bases and J shed 6 bases, with 9 bases lying between them. CDR3 size: 14 residues. Germline V gives CDR1 SGHAT, CDR2 FQDESV (reference sequence). As DNA, the CDR3 is TGTGCCAGCAGCTTAGCGTTTGGTGAAAACACCATATATTTT. This translates into CASSLAFGENTIYF.